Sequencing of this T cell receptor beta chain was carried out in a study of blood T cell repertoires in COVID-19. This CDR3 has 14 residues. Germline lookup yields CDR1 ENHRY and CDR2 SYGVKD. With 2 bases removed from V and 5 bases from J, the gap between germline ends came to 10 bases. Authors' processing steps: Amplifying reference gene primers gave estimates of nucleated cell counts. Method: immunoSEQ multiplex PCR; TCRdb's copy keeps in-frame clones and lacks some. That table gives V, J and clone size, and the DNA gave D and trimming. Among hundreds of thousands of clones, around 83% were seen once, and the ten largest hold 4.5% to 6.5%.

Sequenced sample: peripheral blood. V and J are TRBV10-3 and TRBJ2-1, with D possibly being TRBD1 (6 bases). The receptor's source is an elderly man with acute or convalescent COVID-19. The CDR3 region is CAISERDTDNEQFF. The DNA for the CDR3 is TGTGCCATCAGTGAGAGGGACACAGACAATGAGCAGTTCTTC.